Following are 29 T cell receptor beta chains from one sample sequenced in a study of T-cell reconstitution after alpha-beta-depleted transplantation in children. Preparation of the TCRbeta library was carried out with unique molecular identifiers. TCRdb itself ran the PCR reads through MiXCR, one entry per CDR3 protein. Found here are approximately 200,000 distinct CDR3 sequences, 13% to 15% of them singletons; the top ten hold around 14%. Source: PBMCs from the stem cell graft donor, taken from the stem cell graft. The receptors derive from a human donor who donated a stem cell graft to a child with acute lymphoblastic leukemia.

The V gene is TRBV28, the J gene TRBJ2-2, with no clear D. The CDR3 is 12 amino acids. The germline V gene has CDR1 MDHEN and CDR2 SYDVKM. V dropped 7 bases and J dropped 2 bases, with 5 bases sitting between them. The CDR3, as DNA: TGTGCCAGCACCTTTAACACCGGGGAGCTGTTTTTT. This codes for CASTFNTGELFF.

This clonotype was recorded many times. This chain uses TRBV7-9 with TRBJ2-3, with D uncertain. The CDR3 contains 13 residues. V dropped 0 bases and J dropped 14 bases, with 15 bases sitting between them. The germline V gene has CDR1 SEHNR and CDR2 FQNEAQ (reference sequence). The CDR3 DNA follows: TGTGCCAGCAGCTTAGCGGACCCTGGAGATCGGTATTTT. Protein sequence: CASSLADPGDRYF. The entire variable domain, with the rest obtained from reference TRBV7-9 and TRBJ2-3, is as follows: DTGVSQNPRHKITKRGQNVTFRCDPISEHNRLYWYRQTLGQGPEFLTYFQNEAQLEKSRLLSDRFSAERPKGSFSTLEIQRTEQGDSAMYLCASSLADPGDRYFGPGTRLTVL.

The sample holds many counts of this clonotype. The genes are TRBV20-1 and TRBJ2-5, with D possibly TRBD1 on 6 matching bases. V was cut by 0 bases and J by 5 bases, with 16 bases left in between. Germline-derived CDR1 and CDR2 are DFQATT and SNEGSKA (reference sequence). This CDR3 is 15 amino acids long. This CDR3 reads CSARDYTGTRETQYF. CDR3 DNA: TGCAGTGCTAGAGATTACACAGGGACCAGGGAGACCCAGTACTTC.

This clonotype has at least ten counts. The chain combines TRBV20-1 with TRBJ2-7; 10 positions match TRBD2. Germline CDR1 is DFQATT and CDR2 is SNEGSKA (reference sequence). Unmatched junction bases numbered 9, after V lost 0 bases and J lost 4 bases. CDR3 length equals 16 residues. Here the CDR3 reads CSARDSGRASGYEQYF. In DNA form, the CDR3 reads TGCAGTGCTAGAGACAGCGGGAGGGCCTCGGGGTACGAGCAGTACTTC.

Ten or more counts support this clonotype. V is TRBV6-1 and J is TRBJ2-7, with D uncertain. The CDR3 extends over 15 amino acids. Germline V gene lookup returns CDR1 MNHNS and CDR2 SASEGT. V shed 4 bases and J shed 2 bases, with 15 bases lying between them. The CDR3 protein is CASSATAFLTYEQYF. CDR3 sequence (DNA): TGTGCCAGCAGTGCCACAGCCTTCCTTACCTACGAGCAGTACTTC.

Ten or more counts support this clonotype. J is TRBJ2-1 and V is TRBV20-1; TRBD2 matches 10 bases. The germline gives CDR1 DFQATT, CDR2 SNEGSKA (reference sequence). Trimming cost V 5 bases and J 4 bases; bases outside gene matches: 5. The CDR3 is 14 residues long. The chain's CDR3 is CSALGLAAYNEQFF. CDR3 DNA: TGCAGTGCTCTCGGACTAGCGGCTTACAATGAGCAGTTCTTC.

This clonotype was detected a few times. The gene calls are TRBV7-8 and TRBJ1-5, with D perhaps TRBD1 (5 bases). The length of the CDR3 is 16 residues. Germline CDR1 is SGHVS and CDR2 is FQNEAQ. V lost 5 bases to trimming and J lost 0 bases, with 14 bases between them. CDR3 DNA: TGTGCCAGCAGCCAGCTAGGACAAGATAGCAATCAGCCCCAGCATTTT. Its translation: CASSQLGQDSNQPQHF.

The J gene is TRBJ2-5, the V gene TRBV11-2; D unresolved. There are 13 residues in the CDR3. V lost 1 base, J lost 5 bases, and 8 bases lay in between. Germline CDR1 reads SGHAT; CDR2 reads FQNNGV. CDR3 nucleotide sequence: TGTGCCAGCAGCTTAGGGTTCGTGGAGACCCAGTACTTC. Its protein is CASSLGFVETQYF.

This clonotype was observed at least ten times. J is TRBJ2-7 and V is TRBV20-1; no definite D call. The CDR3 is 12 amino acids. V was pared by 1 base and J by 6 bases, with 10 bases between. Germline CDR1 DFQATT, CDR2 SNEGSKA (reference sequence). CDR3 coding DNA: TGCAGTGCTAGAGCCTCCTACGGCGAGCAGTACTTC. It encodes CSARASYGEQYF.

The V call is TRBV20-1, the J call TRBJ2-4; D perhaps matches TRBD2 (7 bases). Germline CDR1 is DFQATT and CDR2 is SNEGSKA (reference sequence). V gave up 5 bases and J gave up 1 base, with 21 bases separating them. The CDR3 runs to 17 residues. The CDR3 loop is CSAPRWGGVRAKNIQYF. The CDR3 DNA follows: TGCAGTGCTCCTCGGTGGGGGGGCGTTAGGGCCAAAAACATTCAGTACTTC.

Comment on this clonotype: This may be a read error, as it is one base from a much larger clone. V is TRBV5-1 and J is TRBJ2-1; either TRBD1 or TRBD2 may fit D (5 bases each). Germline CDR1 SGHRS, CDR2 YFSETQ. This CDR3 has 13 residues. V was shortened by 3 bases and J by 8 bases, with 12 bases between the two germline ends. Here the CDR3 reads CASSWGSIDEQFF. In DNA form, the CDR3 reads TGCGCCAGCAGCTGGGGGTCCATAGATGAGCAGTTCTTC.

Worth noting for this clonotype: A read error may be the cause here, since a much bigger clone is one base away. The rearrangement links TRBV20-1 to TRBJ2-7, with 11 positions matching TRBD2. This CDR3 spans 14 amino acids. Germline values: CDR1 DFQATT, CDR2 SNEGSKA (reference sequence). The DNA of the CDR3 is TGCAGTGCTCCTCGACTAGCGGGGTCCTACGACCAGTACTTC. This sequence encodes CSAPRLAGSYDQYF.

In this sample, this clonotype turned up many times. The chain carries TRBV28 and TRBJ1-2; TRBD1 agrees at 7 bases. In germline, CDR1 is MDHEN, CDR2 SYDVKM. This CDR3 contains 13 residues. V lost 5 bases to trimming and J lost 7 bases; unmatched junction nucleotides: 7. Written as DNA, the CDR3 is TGTGCCAGCAGTGTGAACAGGGGTATTGGCTACACCTTC. It encodes CASSVNRGIGYTF.

This clonotype was detected many times. The chain combines TRBV20-1 with TRBJ1-2; D perhaps matches TRBD1 (5 bases). Per the germline V gene, CDR1 is DFQATT and CDR2 is SNEGSKA (reference sequence). Deletions cut 0 bases from V and 1 base from J, with 12 bases between. This CDR3 is 15 amino acids long. The CDR3 DNA follows: TGCAGTGCTAGAGATAGGGGCAGTTATAACTATGGCTACACCTTC. Residues: CSARDRGSYNYGYTF.

There are many counts of this clonotype. This rearrangement joins TRBV12-3 or TRBV12-4 to TRBJ2-2; weak D call: TRBD2 (6 bases). This CDR3 is 13 amino acids long. The V end lost 1 base, the J end lost 9 bases, and 9 bases lay between the germline ends. In DNA form, the CDR3 reads TGTGCCAGCAGTTTAGGGAGGGGCAGGGAGCTGTTTTTT. Encoded protein: CASSLGRGRELFF.

This clonotype was recorded many times. This sequence joins TRBV12-3 or TRBV12-4 and TRBJ2-4, with 11 bases that match TRBD2. The CDR3 spans 16 residues. V lost 6 bases and J lost 1; bases outside the gene matches: 5. The CDR3 here is CASSLIAGGAKNIQYF. The CDR3 DNA is TGTGCCAGCAGCCTCATAGCGGGAGGGGCCAAAAACATTCAGTACTTC.

The chain couples TRBV5-1 to TRBJ2-2; maybe TRBD2 (5 bases). Trimming took 4 bases from V and 5 from J, leaving 18 bases between them. The length of the CDR3 is 16 residues. The germline V gene encodes CDR1 SGHRS and CDR2 YFSETQ. CDR3 sequence reads: CASSNAGAVLTGELFF. CDR3 in DNA: TGCGCCAGCAGCAATGCGGGTGCGGTTCTGACCGGGGAGCTGTTTTTT.

The V and J genes are TRBV20-1 and TRBJ1-3; 10 positions match TRBD1. Germline-derived CDR1 and CDR2 are DFQATT and SNEGSKA (reference sequence). This CDR3 spans 16 amino acids. With 2 bases clipped from V and 4 bases from J, the junction kept 8 bases outside the gene matches. The CDR3 region is CSARPQGQGRGNTIYF. The CDR3, as DNA: TGCAGTGCTAGACCCCAGGGACAGGGGAGAGGAAACACCATATATTTT.

The sample holds many counts of this clonotype. V and J are TRBV5-1 and TRBJ2-2, with 9 bases lining up with TRBD2. The CDR3 length is 16 residues. V shed 5 bases, J shed 2 bases, and the junction held 7 bases outside the gene matches. Germline-derived CDR1 and CDR2 are SGHRS and YFSETQ. The CDR3, as DNA: TGCGCCAGCAGTCCCGACCTAGCGGGAAACACCGGGGAGCTGTTTTTT. This gives the protein CASSPDLAGNTGELFF. Combining the CDR3 with reference TRBV5-1 and TRBJ2-2 gives the whole variable domain KAGVTQTPRYLIKTRGQQVTLSCSPISGHRSVSWYQQTPGQGLQFLFEYFSETQRNKGNFPGRFSGRQFSNSRSEMNVSTLELGDSALYLCASSPDLAGNTGELFFGEGSRLTVL.

The sample holds many counts of this clonotype. The CDR3 DNA sequence: TGCAGCCTGAGTAGCGGGAGGCCCTCTGGGGCCAACGTCCTGACTTTC. This codes for CSLSSGRPSGANVLTF. The gene calls are TRBV29-1 and TRBJ2-6; TRBD2 matches 10 bases. From germline, CDR1 is SQVTM and CDR2 ANQGSEA. The CDR3 is made up of 16 amino acids. After removal of 8 bases from V and 0 bases from J, the junction contained 7 bases not matched to a gene.

This clonotype has ten or more counts. The chain combines TRBV20-1 with TRBJ2-5; TRBD2 agrees at 9 bases. The germline V gene has CDR1 DFQATT and CDR2 SNEGSKA (reference sequence). CDR3 length equals 15 residues. After removal of 0 bases from V and 4 bases from J, the junction contained 6 bases not matched to a gene. The CDR3 is CSARDLAGGAETQYF. CDR3 sequence (DNA): TGCAGTGCTAGAGATTTGGCGGGAGGGGCAGAGACCCAGTACTTC.

This chain uses TRBV2 with TRBJ2-4; D not resolved. Germline V gene data show CDR1 as SNHLY and CDR2 as FYNNEI. CDR3 length equals 13 residues. With 5 bases removed from V and 5 bases from J, the gap between germline ends came to 10 bases. The CDR3 DNA is TGTGCCAGCAGTCTGGGTAACCAAAACATTCAGTACTTC. The encoded protein is CASSLGNQNIQYF.

This clonotype was seen repeatedly, ten times or more. The chain is built from TRBV12-3 or TRBV12-4 and TRBJ2-4; D not certain. Between the trimmed V and J ends, which lost 3 bases and 5 bases, there was a span of 14 bases. The CDR3 is 15 amino acids. CDR3 residues: CASSLGSWSQNIQYF. CDR3 bases: TGTGCCAGCAGTTTGGGCTCTTGGTCCCAAAACATTCAGTACTTC.

This chain links TRBV7-6 with TRBJ1-1, with D tentatively TRBD1 (5 bases). Per germline, CDR1 SGHVS and CDR2 FNYEAQ. CDR3 length equals 16 residues. The V and J ends lost 1 base and 1 base respectively, with 13 bases between them. The CDR3 DNA reads as TGTGCCAGCAGCTTAGGGGCCAGGGCAGAGAACACTGAAGCTTTCTTT. Amino acid sequence: CASSLGARAENTEAFF.

In its sample, this clonotype was seen many times. This rearrangement joins TRBV3-1 to TRBJ2-1, with 10 positions matching TRBD2. J was trimmed by 12 bases and V by 4 bases; bases with no gene match: 21. CDR3 length: 18 residues. The germline V gene encodes CDR1 LGHDT and CDR2 YNNKEL (reference sequence). This chain's CDR3 is CASSPRSSASGRAQRQFF. The CDR3 DNA sequence: TGTGCCAGCAGCCCCCGATCCTCGGCCAGCGGGAGGGCCCAGAGGCAGTTCTTC.

This clonotype was found a few times. This chain uses TRBV5-1 with TRBJ2-7; 8 bases fit TRBD1. After removal of 4 bases from V and 6 bases from J, the junction contained 6 bases not matched to a gene. This CDR3 is 13 amino acids long. In germline, CDR1 is SGHRS, CDR2 YFSETQ. The DNA of the CDR3 is TGCGCCAGCAGCGGACAGGGAAGCGGCGAGCAGTACTTC. Its translation: CASSGQGSGEQYF. Full variable domain (missing parts from reference TRBV5-1 and TRBJ2-7): KAGVTQTPRYLIKTRGQQVTLSCSPISGHRSVSWYQQTPGQGLQFLFEYFSETQRNKGNFPGRFSGRQFSNSRSEMNVSTLELGDSALYLCASSGQGSGEQYFGPGTRLTVT.

This clonotype was observed a single time. This may be a read error: a much more frequent sequence differs by one nucleotide. V and J are TRBV10-1 and TRBJ2-3, with unresolved D. The CDR3 consists of 15 residues. The V end was cut by 4 bases, the J end by 3 bases, with 14 bases between. CDR1 and CDR2 (germline): WNHNN, SYGVQD (reference sequence). CDR3 region: CASSARASRTDTQYF. The CDR3 bases are TGCGCCAGCAGTGCGCGAGCGTCTAGAACAGATACGCAGTATTTT.

This clonotype occurred many times. V is TRBV20-1 and J is TRBJ2-7, with TRBD2 matching over 8 bases. CDR1 and CDR2 from the germline V gene are DFQATT and SNEGSKA (reference sequence). The CDR3 has 15 amino acids. V lost 1 base, J lost 1 base, and 6 bases stayed unmatched. This CDR3 is CSARVSLAGSYEQYF. CDR3 in DNA: TGCAGTGCTAGAGTCTCGCTAGCGGGTTCCTACGAGCAGTACTTC.

This clonotype was seen many times. The chain joins TRBV27 to TRBJ2-7; D not resolved. The CDR3 covers 14 residues. Germline V CDR1 and CDR2: MNHEY, SMNVEV (reference sequence). V was shortened by 6 bases and J by 1 base, with 13 bases between the two germline ends. CDR3 amino acids: CASRKMSGSYEQYF. The CDR3, as DNA: TGTGCCAGCAGGAAAATGTCGGGTTCCTACGAGCAGTACTTC.